This T cell receptor (beta chain) is from a study of T cells after yellow fever vaccination (dated 2019 in TCRdb). For context, the study as a whole: The SMART-Seq v4 Ultra Low Input RNA kit was used to prepare libraries from fractions with low cell numbers. To follow T-cell clones before and after both primary and booster YFV17D yellow fever vaccination, bulk TCR alpha and beta repertoires underwent longitudinal sequencing. The cohort comprised two healthy male donors, one aged 18 to 30 and one aged 30 to 40 years. Blood was drawn at multiple timepoints before and after primary and secondary immunization, with bulk PBMC replicates and cell subsets isolated. Paper-wide results and their limitations: Computational filtering was needed because FACS-sorted repertoires could contain abundant contaminating clonotypes from the bulk population. Because only a couple of donors were included in the study, the extent to which the findings can be generalized is limited. A small fraction of clonotypes showed up in both the CD4 and CD8 compartments, probably as a result of convergent recombination. Most clones expanded after primary vaccination were re-detected after the booster (96% of CD4 and around 88% of CD8), suggesting broad memory maintenance. The secondary T-cell response was found to be weaker but faster than the primary response, with a peak reached on day 5 rather than on day 15.

Cut back by 0 bases and 2 bases, the V and J ends lie 13 bases apart. As encoded in the germline V gene, CDR1 is LGHNA while CDR2 is YSLEER. Reading from cysteine to phenylalanine, the CDR3 counts 17 amino acids. The only DNA kept is the CDR3, 51 bases in frame from the first base. The intended sense of this specimen's treatment or condition label: live attenuated yellow fever vaccine strain. A standard Ficoll-Paque protocol was used to isolate PBMCs from peripheral blood. Dynabeads CD4 and CD8 positive selection kits were used to isolate the CD4 and CD8 T-cell fractions. RNA was extracted with TriZol from bulk PBMCs, CD4 and CD8 fractions, and dextramer-positive and dextramer-negative fractions. TCRdb names Illumina NovaSeq 6000 as the instrument used. TCR cDNA was synthesized by 5'RACE template switching, through which a universal primer site and unique molecular identifiers were introduced. Priming of cDNA synthesis was performed from both the TCR alpha and TCR beta constant segments. Two PCR steps were used to amplify libraries, with sample barcodes and sequencing adapters being added in the second step. Sequencing of libraries was performed on Illumina HiSeq 2500 (2x100 bp) or NovaSeq (2x150 bp). On the authors' methods: Demultiplexing of reads and collapsing into UMI consensus sequences were performed with MIGEC, and V(D)J alignment was carried out with MiXCR. Vaccine-responding clonotypes were defined with edgeR using replicate PBMC samples, requiring FDR below 0.01 and a log2 fold change above 5 up to day 15. Bulk clonotypes were assigned CD4 or CD8 identity according to which sequenced CD4 or CD8 repertoire held them at higher abundance. Using fastp at Q25 and MiXCR, TCRdb reprocessed the public reads and kept productive beta chains. Entries that share a CDR3 protein sequence are merged under the most common genes and DNA. TCRdb's processing, not the authors', yielded these V and J calls. The sample data list 280,000 or so distinct CDR3 sequences, and 8.7% of these were observed just once. About 3.7% of the sample belongs to the ten largest clones.

This clonotype occurred a few times. Its antigen remains undetermined. Base-call qualities are not available, and no considerably larger clone is one nucleotide away. Recombination joined TRBV4-3 with TRBJ2-2; the D gene is perhaps TRBD2, on 6 matching bases. Sample: CD4+ T cells sorted from PBMCs, taken 5 days after the yellow fever booster vaccination. The origin of this receptor is a man younger than 30 who received the YFV17D yellow fever vaccine. CDR3 loop: CASSQDSRRGNTGELFF. The DNA is as follows: TGCGCCAGCAGCCAAGACTCTCGGCGGGGTAACACCGGGGAGCTGTTTTTT.